This TCR beta chain was identified during a study of blood T cell repertoires in COVID-19. Whole-study context: COVID-19 samples, acute and convalescent, were from the United States, Italy and Spain. PBMCs, B-cell-depleted T cells, or T cells were the source of the cDNA or gDNA that made up the material.

The CDR3 contains 16 residues. From germline, CDR1 is LGHNA and CDR2 YNFKEQ. V was clipped by 0 bases and J by 6 bases, with 15 bases between them. In the study's own analysis: Using reference gene primer amplification, nucleated cell counts were estimated. The assay was immunoSEQ multiplex PCR, and TCRdb's table has in-frame clones only and misses some. That table is the source of V, J and clone size, and D and trimming were worked out from the DNA. The sample carries fewer than 120,000 clones, about 88% recorded once. The material sequenced was peripheral blood. The receptor was derived from a woman in her forties or fifties with acute or convalescent COVID-19. This sequence joins TRBV4-2 and TRBJ2-1; tentative D call: TRBD2 (6 bases). The chain's CDR3 is CASSQDWGVRGNEQFF. CDR3 nucleotides: TGTGCCAGCAGCCAAGATTGGGGGGTTAGGGGCAATGAGCAGTTCTTC.